This TCR beta chain was sequenced in a study of blood T cell repertoires in COVID-19. Looking at the study overall: COVID-19 samples, acute and convalescent, were from the United States, Italy and Spain. Sample material is recorded as cDNA or gDNA derived from T cells, B-cell-depleted T cells, or PBMCs.

This CDR3 region has 15 residues. The germline V gene encodes CDR1 SEHNR and CDR2 FQNEAQ (reference sequence). Trimming took 7 bases from V and 0 from J, leaving 13 bases between them. Authors' processing steps: Estimated nucleated cell counts came from reference gene primer amplification. The data were produced by immunoSEQ multiplex PCR, yet TCRdb's version contains in-frame clones alone and is incomplete. That table furnishes V, J and clone size, whereas the DNA furnished D and trimming. The table has 90,000 to 120,000 clones, just over 85% seen once; the top ten hold roughly 2.3%. The origin of this receptor is a human donor in a cohort sampled during active COVID-19. The sequenced material came from peripheral blood. The gene calls are TRBV7-9 and TRBJ2-1; perhaps TRBD2 as D (6 bases). The CDR3 bases are TGTGCCAGCAAGCCCCGGGGGAGCTCCTACAATGAGCAGTTCTTC. Its translation is CASKPRGSSYNEQFF.